The rows below give T cell receptor beta chains drawn from one sample of a study of T cells in Graves' hyperthyroidism and ophthalmopathy. TCRdb ran MiXCR on the multiplex PCR reads and lists one entry per CDR3 protein. The sample yields roughly 560,000 distinct CDR3 sequences, approximately 15% seen once. Sequencing was done on a sample of blood. These receptors were taken from a woman aged 35 to 49 with Graves' ophthalmopathy. Each CDR3 is given with its conserved first and last residue. A D gene is named only where the DNA matches it firmly. Where a row states a size, it is once, few, many or the class of an expanded clone; other rows omit it.

V gene: TRBV20-1; CDR3 length: 13; clone size: many; J gene: TRBJ2-4; D gene: -; CDR3 DNA: TGCAGTGCTTTCACCCTAGCCAAAAACATTCAGTACTTC; CDR3 protein: CSAFTLAKNIQYF
V gene: TRBV6-1; CDR3 length: 13; clone size: few; J gene: TRBJ1-2; D gene: -; CDR3 DNA: TGTGCCAGCAGTGAATGGAGGGGGGATGGCTACACCTTC; CDR3 protein: CASSEWRGDGYTF
V gene: TRBV12-3/TRBV12-4; CDR3 length: 12; clone size: many; J gene: TRBJ2-2; D gene: -; CDR3 DNA: TGTGCCAGCAGTATCAACACCGGGGAGCTGTTTTTT; CDR3 protein: CASSINTGELFF
V gene: TRBV12-3/TRBV12-4; CDR3 length: 13; clone size: many; J gene: TRBJ1-2; D gene: -; CDR3 DNA: TGTGCCAGCACCCTTGGGGTAGCCTATGGCTACACCTTC; CDR3 protein: CASTLGVAYGYTF
V gene: TRBV30; CDR3 length: 10; clone size: many; J gene: TRBJ1-1; D gene: -; CDR3 DNA: TGTGCCTGGAGAGGCACTGAAGCTTTCTTT; CDR3 protein: CAWRGTEAFF
V gene: TRBV6-2/TRBV6-3; CDR3 length: 15; clone size: once; J gene: TRBJ2-6; D gene: -; CDR3 DNA: TGTGCCAGCAGTTACCTAGCGTCTGGGGCCAACGTCCTGACTTTC; CDR3 protein: CASSYLASGANVLTF
V gene: TRBV15; CDR3 length: 14; clone size: many; J gene: TRBJ1-1; D gene: TRBD1; CDR3 DNA: TGTGCCACCAGCAGAGGACAGGGGCGAACTGAAGCTTTCTTT; CDR3 protein: CATSRGQGRTEAFF
V gene: TRBV28; CDR3 length: 13; clone size: many; J gene: TRBJ2-7; D gene: -; CDR3 DNA: TGTGCCAGCGTTGGGGGCAGCTCCTACGAGCAGTACTTC; CDR3 protein: CASVGGSSYEQYF
V gene: TRBV12-3/TRBV12-4; CDR3 length: 16; clone size: -; J gene: TRBJ1-1; D gene: -; CDR3 DNA: TGTGCCAGCAGTTTAGCGACTACACCTCTGAACACTGAAGCTTTCTTT; CDR3 protein: CASSLATTPLNTEAFF
V gene: TRBV11-1; CDR3 length: 16; clone size: -; J gene: TRBJ1-2; D gene: TRBD1; CDR3 DNA: TGTGCCAGCAGCTTGTCCCAAGGGCAGGGGGTTCATGGCTACACCTTC; CDR3 protein: CASSLSQGQGVHGYTF
V gene: TRBV27; CDR3 length: 14; clone size: many; J gene: TRBJ1-1; D gene: -; CDR3 DNA: TGTGCCAGCAGTTTAGAGAGAATGAACACTGAAGCTTTCTTT; CDR3 protein: CASSLERMNTEAFF
V gene: TRBV9; CDR3 length: 15; clone size: -; J gene: TRBJ1-5; D gene: -; CDR3 DNA: TGTGCCAGCAGCGTGGGCAGTGATAGCAATCAGCCCCAGCATTTT; CDR3 protein: CASSVGSDSNQPQHF
V gene: TRBV13; CDR3 length: 13; clone size: many; J gene: TRBJ2-5; D gene: -; CDR3 DNA: TGTGCCAGCAGCACGGGACAACAAGAGACCCAGTACTTC; CDR3 protein: CASSTGQQETQYF
V gene: TRBV19; CDR3 length: 14; clone size: few; J gene: TRBJ1-5; D gene: -; CDR3 DNA: TGTGCCAGTCGTACAGGAACACGCGATCAGCCCCAGCATTTT; CDR3 protein: CASRTGTRDQPQHF
V gene: TRBV19; CDR3 length: 14; clone size: many; J gene: TRBJ2-5; D gene: TRBD1; CDR3 DNA: TGTGCCAGTAGGGGACAGGGGGTAAGGGAGACCCAGTACTTC; CDR3 protein: CASRGQGVRETQYF
V gene: TRBV6-5; CDR3 length: 11; clone size: many; J gene: TRBJ2-7; D gene: -; CDR3 DNA: TGTGCCAGCCGACAGCACTACGAGCAGTACTTC; CDR3 protein: CASRQHYEQYF
V gene: TRBV5-1; CDR3 length: 9; clone size: -; J gene: TRBJ2-1; D gene: -; CDR3 DNA: TGCGCCTGCCGGGCTGAGCAGTTCTTC; CDR3 protein: CACRAEQFF
V gene: TRBV20-1; CDR3 length: 17; clone size: many; J gene: TRBJ2-7; D gene: TRBD1; CDR3 DNA: TGCAGTGCTAGTTCTTGGACAGGGGGGAGGTCCCCCTACGAGCAGTACTTC; CDR3 protein: CSASSWTGGRSPYEQYF
V gene: TRBV18; CDR3 length: 15; clone size: many; J gene: TRBJ2-4; D gene: -; CDR3 DNA: TGTGCCAGCTCACCAGCCACAGGGATGAGAAACATTCAGTACTTC; CDR3 protein: CASSPATGMRNIQYF
V gene: TRBV6-5; CDR3 length: 17; clone size: many; J gene: TRBJ2-7; D gene: -; CDR3 DNA: TGTGCCAGCAGTTACCAACCTGGGGGAGTGGCGATCTACGAGCAGTACTTC; CDR3 protein: CASSYQPGGVAIYEQYF
V gene: TRBV7-8; CDR3 length: 16; clone size: many; J gene: TRBJ2-7; D gene: -; CDR3 DNA: TGTGCCAGCAGCTTTCCTAGGGGACAAAGCTCCTACGAGCAGTACTTC; CDR3 protein: CASSFPRGQSSYEQYF
V gene: TRBV29-1; CDR3 length: 12; clone size: many; J gene: TRBJ2-7; D gene: TRBD2; CDR3 DNA: TGCAGCGCGACTAGCGGGCCTTACGAGCAGTACTTC; CDR3 protein: CSATSGPYEQYF
V gene: TRBV19; CDR3 length: 14; clone size: many; J gene: TRBJ1-1; D gene: -; CDR3 DNA: TGTGCCAGTAGACACAGGGAACAGAACACTGAAGCTTTCTTT; CDR3 protein: CASRHREQNTEAFF
V gene: TRBV6-2/TRBV6-3; CDR3 length: 15; clone size: many; J gene: TRBJ2-7; D gene: TRBD2; CDR3 DNA: TGTGCCAGCAGTTTAAGACTAGCGGGAACCTACGAGCAGTACTTC; CDR3 protein: CASSLRLAGTYEQYF
V gene: TRBV12-3/TRBV12-4; CDR3 length: 13; clone size: many; J gene: TRBJ2-7; D gene: -; CDR3 DNA: TGTGCCAGCGGATCGGCGGCCACCGACGAGCAGTACTTC; CDR3 protein: CASGSAATDEQYF
V gene: TRBV6-2/TRBV6-3; CDR3 length: 14; clone size: many; J gene: TRBJ1-5; D gene: TRBD1; CDR3 DNA: TGTGCCAGCAGTTTGACAGGGCAGGGCCAGCCCCAGCATTTT; CDR3 protein: CASSLTGQGQPQHF
V gene: TRBV20-1; CDR3 length: 14; clone size: many; J gene: TRBJ2-7; D gene: TRBD2; CDR3 DNA: TGCAGTGCTCGTCCCGGGACTAGCTCCTACGAGCAGTACTTC; CDR3 protein: CSARPGTSSYEQYF
V gene: TRBV10-3; CDR3 length: 14; clone size: many; J gene: TRBJ2-3; D gene: -; CDR3 DNA: TGTGCCATCAGTGACGAGGGATTCGCAGATACGCAGTATTTT; CDR3 protein: CAISDEGFADTQYF
V gene: TRBV5-4; CDR3 length: 15; clone size: many; J gene: TRBJ2-5; D gene: -; CDR3 DNA: TGTGCCAGCAGCCAGACTAGGGAGACTGGGGAGACCCAGTACTTC; CDR3 protein: CASSQTRETGETQYF
V gene: TRBV6-5; CDR3 length: 15; clone size: -; J gene: TRBJ2-7; D gene: -; CDR3 DNA: TGTGCCAGCAGTTACTCGAGACAGCACTCCTACGAGCAGTACTTC; CDR3 protein: CASSYSRQHSYEQYF
V gene: TRBV7-2; CDR3 length: 16; clone size: -; J gene: TRBJ2-7; D gene: TRBD1; CDR3 DNA: TGTGCCAGCAGCCTAGCCGGGACAGGGCCCACCTACGAGCAGTACTTC; CDR3 protein: CASSLAGTGPTYEQYF
V gene: TRBV27; CDR3 length: 13; clone size: -; J gene: TRBJ2-2; D gene: -; CDR3 DNA: TGTGCCAGCCGGGACCTCGACACCGGGGAGCTGTTTTTT; CDR3 protein: CASRDLDTGELFF
V gene: TRBV5-6; CDR3 length: 13; clone size: few; J gene: TRBJ2-4; D gene: -; CDR3 DNA: TGTGCCAGCAGCTTACCCCCCGAAAACATTCAGTACTTC; CDR3 protein: CASSLPPENIQYF
V gene: TRBV29-1; CDR3 length: 13; clone size: many; J gene: TRBJ2-7; D gene: TRBD1; CDR3 DNA: TGCAGCGTTGAACTGGAGACAGGGGACGAGCAGTACTTC; CDR3 protein: CSVELETGDEQYF
V gene: TRBV4-3; CDR3 length: 19; clone size: few; J gene: TRBJ2-4; D gene: -; CDR3 DNA: TGCGCCAGCAGCCAAGACCGGACTGGACCCTTGAGAGCCAAAAACATTCAGTACTTC; CDR3 protein: CASSQDRTGPLRAKNIQYF
V gene: TRBV6-2/TRBV6-3; CDR3 length: 17; clone size: many; J gene: TRBJ2-7; D gene: TRBD2; CDR3 DNA: TGTGCCAGCAGGTACGTCAGAGGGAGCGGGAGAACCCACGAGCAGTACTTC; CDR3 protein: CASRYVRGSGRTHEQYF
V gene: TRBV28; CDR3 length: 12; clone size: many; J gene: TRBJ1-1; D gene: -; CDR3 DNA: TGTGCCAGCAGAGAACTCCCAGGTGAAGCTTTCTTT; CDR3 protein: CASRELPGEAFF
V gene: TRBV5-1; CDR3 length: 20; clone size: -; J gene: TRBJ2-5; D gene: TRBD2; CDR3 DNA: TGCGCCAGCAGCTCAGGGACTAGCGGGAGGGCCTTGAGTCCAGGGGAGACCCAGTACTTC; CDR3 protein: CASSSGTSGRALSPGETQYF
V gene: TRBV28; CDR3 length: 12; clone size: many; J gene: TRBJ2-7; D gene: -; CDR3 DNA: TGTGCCAGCAGACCCGGGGGAGACGAGCAGTACTTC; CDR3 protein: CASRPGGDEQYF
V gene: TRBV9; CDR3 length: 12; clone size: -; J gene: TRBJ2-5; D gene: -; CDR3 DNA: TGTGCCAGCAGCGTAGAGTCAGAGACCCAGTACTTC; CDR3 protein: CASSVESETQYF
V gene: TRBV6-1; CDR3 length: 13; clone size: many; J gene: TRBJ1-5; D gene: -; CDR3 DNA: TGTGCCAGCAGTGGGGGGTTCGATCAGCCCCAGCATTTT; CDR3 protein: CASSGGFDQPQHF
V gene: TRBV19; CDR3 length: 12; clone size: -; J gene: TRBJ2-3; D gene: -; CDR3 DNA: TGTGCCAGTAGTATAGGGACAGATACGCAGTATTTT; CDR3 protein: CASSIGTDTQYF
V gene: TRBV19; CDR3 length: 15; clone size: many; J gene: TRBJ1-5; D gene: TRBD1; CDR3 DNA: TGTGCCAGTAGGCGGACAGGGGCCCAAAATCAGCCCCAGCATTTT; CDR3 protein: CASRRTGAQNQPQHF
V gene: TRBV10-3; CDR3 length: 16; clone size: many; J gene: TRBJ2-1; D gene: TRBD2; CDR3 DNA: TGTGCCATCAGAAATGGAGCGGGAGGGCAGGACAATGAGCAGTTCTTC; CDR3 protein: CAIRNGAGGQDNEQFF
V gene: TRBV19; CDR3 length: 14; clone size: many; J gene: TRBJ1-1; D gene: TRBD1; CDR3 DNA: TGTGCCAGTAGAGTAGCAGGGGGAAACACTGAAGCTTTCTTT; CDR3 protein: CASRVAGGNTEAFF
V gene: TRBV11-2; CDR3 length: 16; clone size: -; J gene: TRBJ2-7; D gene: TRBD2; CDR3 DNA: TGTGCCAGCAGCTTATTTCCGGGAGGAAACAATTACGAGCAGTACTTC; CDR3 protein: CASSLFPGGNNYEQYF
V gene: TRBV20-1; CDR3 length: 12; clone size: many; J gene: TRBJ2-7; D gene: TRBD2; CDR3 DNA: TGCAGTGCTACCCGGACTAGCGGGGAGCAGTACTTC; CDR3 protein: CSATRTSGEQYF